This TCR beta chain was obtained from a study of identical twins. TCRdb independently ran MiXCR on the 5' RACE reads; one entry per CDR3 protein. The sample yields around 370,000 distinct CDR3 sequences, about 10% seen once. V was pared by 4 bases and J by 3 bases, with 13 bases between. The CDR3 runs to 15 residues. The germline V gene encodes CDR1 SGHRS and CDR2 YFSETQ. This clonotype was seen a handful of times. This receptor was taken from a woman aged 45-59 years in good health. The sequenced sample was naive T cells sorted from blood. The chain is built from TRBV5-1 and TRBJ2-2; no firm D call. The CDR3 loop reads CASSRTVGDTGELFF. In DNA form, the CDR3 reads TGCGCCAGCAGCCGGACCGTTGGTGACACCGGGGAGCTGTTTTTT. The whole variable domain, filled in from reference TRBV5-1 and TRBJ2-2, reads KAGVTQTPRYLIKTRGQQVTLSCSPISGHRSVSWYQQTPGQGLQFLFEYFSETQRNKGNFPGRFSGRQFSNSRSEMNVSTLELGDSALYLCASSRTVGDTGELFFGEGSRLTVL.